The next 24 T cell receptor beta chains were all read from a single sample in a study of Graves' ophthalmopathy and Graves' hyperthyroidism. Amplification of the TCR beta CDR3 regions used RNA transcripts (as template). Scientists carried out first-round RT-PCR using HTBI primers and then a second-round multiplex PCR. TCRdb reanalysed the multiplex PCR reads using MiXCR and keeps one entry per CDR3 protein. In the table there are about 660,000 distinct CDR3 sequences, about two fifths of which are singletons. Sequenced sample: peripheral blood. All receptors derive from an adult man with Graves' ophthalmopathy.

About this clonotype: A read error may be the cause here, since a much bigger clone is one base away. Because it lacks the conserved phenylalanine or tryptophan at the end, this CDR3 is likely a read error. The chain carries TRBV2 and TRBJ1-5; D uncertain. V lost 5 bases, J lost 7 bases, and 15 bases lay in between. The CDR3 runs to 14 residues. Germline V CDR1 and CDR2: SNHLY, FYNNEI. The DNA of the CDR3 is TGTGCCAGCAGTCCCCGGACCAGAAGACAGCCCCAGCATTCT. Encoded protein: CASSPRTRRQPQHS.

There are a few counts of this clonotype. This rearrangement joins TRBV27 to TRBJ2-5, with D unclear. In germline, CDR1 is MNHEY, CDR2 SMNVEV (reference sequence). The CDR3 is 13 residues long. V gave up 5 bases and J gave up 0 bases, with 7 bases separating them. CDR3 sequence reads: CASSPSHQETQYF. CDR3 nucleotides: TGTGCCAGCAGTCCCAGCCACCAAGAGACCCAGTACTTC.

The chain uses TRBV7-3 and TRBJ1-1; D is possibly TRBD1 (6 bases). Trimming removed 2 bases at V and 4 bases at J, with 11 bases between. This CDR3 comprises 14 residues. CDR1 is SGHTA and CDR2 is FQGTGA in the germline V gene. CDR3 DNA sequence: TGTGCCAGCAGCTTACAGGGGCATAGCACTGAAGCTTTCTTT. It translates to CASSLQGHSTEAFF. The full variable domain, completed using reference TRBV7-3 and TRBJ1-1, is GAGVSQTPSNKVTEKGKYVELRCDPISGHTALYWYRQSLGQGPEFLIYFQGTGAADDSGLPNDRFFAVRPEGSVSTLKIQRTERGDSAVYLCASSLQGHSTEAFFGQGTRLTVV.

This clonotype occurred many times. The rearrangement links TRBV14 to TRBJ1-1; D is ambiguous. The CDR3 sequence is 15 residues long. The ends were cut back, 1 base at V and 0 bases at J, with 9 bases in the middle. Germline CDR1 and CDR2: SGHDN and FVKESK. The CDR3 nucleotides read TGTGCCAGCAGCCAAGGTCGGGAAATGAACACTGAAGCTTTCTTT. As protein: CASSQGREMNTEAFF.

The chain is built from TRBV29-1 and TRBJ2-5; a weak D match, TRBD2 (7 bases). V was cut by 1 base and J by 2 bases, with 11 bases left in between. Germline V CDR1 and CDR2: SQVTM, ANQGSEA. CDR3 length: 14 residues. The CDR3 coding sequence is TGCAGCGTTGAAGGAGGGGGAGGGCAAGAGACCCAGTACTTC. Translating gives CSVEGGGGQETQYF.

The chain is built from TRBV10-3 and TRBJ2-7, with 12 bases fitting TRBD2. V was clipped by 10 bases and J by 7 bases; unmatched bases: 20. The CDR3 spans 17 residues. Germline V gene sequence: CDR1 ENHRY, CDR2 SYGVKD. CDR3 protein: CATTWTSGESAYNEQYF. CDR3 nucleotide sequence: TGTGCCACCACCTGGACTAGCGGGGAATCGGCCTACAATGAGCAGTACTTC.

In regard to this clonotype: Sequence at one end of the junction differs from germline and may be a read error. The genes are TRBV12-3 or TRBV12-4 and TRBJ1-5, with D maybe TRBD1 (5 bases). The CDR3 sequence is 14 residues long. CDR3 in amino acids: CASSLEGSSQPQHF. In nucleotides, the CDR3 is TGTGCCAGCAGTTTAGAGGGGAGCAGTCAGCCCCAGCATTTT.

This clonotype turned up a few times. The chain has TRBV6-6 and TRBJ2-7, with a possible D match to TRBD1 (5 bases). CDR3 length equals 16 residues. Germline V CDR1 and CDR2: MNHNY, SVGAGI (reference sequence). The V gene lost 2 bases and the J gene lost 3 bases, with 17 bases spanning the gap. This CDR3 reads CASSYLDPRRGYEQYF. CDR3 bases: TGTGCCAGCAGTTACCTTGACCCACGAAGGGGCTACGAGCAGTACTTC.

This clonotype was counted ten times or more. The chain carries TRBV5-8 and TRBJ1-2, with a weak D call TRBD1 (5 bases). The CDR3 loop spans 13 amino acids. The V end lost 1 base, the J end lost 4 bases, and 8 bases lay between the germline ends. Germline V lookup: CDR1 SGHTS, CDR2 YDEGEE. CDR3 sequence reads: CASSLQGIYGYTF. DNA for the CDR3: TGTGCCAGCAGCTTGCAGGGTATCTATGGCTACACCTTC.

The chain combines TRBV25-1 with TRBJ2-5; 7 bases line up with TRBD1. Germline values: CDR1 MGHDK, CDR2 SYGVNS. The trim removed 1 base at V and 9 bases at J, leaving 8 bases unmatched. This CDR3 is 14 amino acids long. In DNA, the CDR3 is TGTGCCAGCAGTGAATGGGACAGCAGTCAGCCCCAGTACTTC. Amino acids: CASSEWDSSQPQYF.

This clonotype has ten or more counts. The chain couples TRBV7-9 to TRBJ2-7; 10 nucleotides line up with TRBD1. Germline CDR1 reads SEHNR; CDR2 reads FQNEAQ (reference sequence). V lost 5 bases and J lost 0; bases outside the gene matches: 7. CDR3 length: 16 amino acids. CDR3 nucleotides: TGTGCCAGCAGCCCCCCGGGGGACAGGGGCTCCTACGAGCAGTACTTC. Its translation: CASSPPGDRGSYEQYF.

This clonotype was counted only a few times. This chain connects TRBV4-1 to TRBJ2-5; no firm D call. V was trimmed by 0 bases and J by 2 bases, leaving 4 bases between them. Germline CDR1 is MGHRA and CDR2 is YSYEKL. This CDR3 spans 13 amino acids. The CDR3, as DNA: TGCGCCAGCAGCCAAGAGTCACAAGAGACCCAGTACTTC. Protein: CASSQESQETQYF.

The V call is TRBV7-8, the J call TRBJ1-3; D is unresolved. The CDR3 has 13 residues. Trimming cost V 5 bases and J 4 bases, with 9 bases left between them. The germline CDR1 and CDR2 sequences are SGHVS and FQNEAQ. Here the CDR3 DNA reads TGTGCCAGCAGCGCCCGCTCCGGAAACACCATATATTTT. It specifies CASSARSGNTIYF.

This clonotype was counted a few times. J is TRBJ2-5 and V is TRBV4-2, with 12 bases fitting TRBD2. This CDR3 has 17 amino acids. J gave up 4 bases and V 3 bases, and 9 bases lay outside the gene matches. Germline lookup yields CDR1 LGHNA and CDR2 YNFKEQ. The CDR3 DNA follows: TGTGCCAGCAGCCAGGCGACTAGCGGGGGATGGAGAGAGACCCAGTACTTC. Protein sequence: CASSQATSGGWRETQYF.

This clonotype was picked up a small number of times. J is TRBJ1-4 and V is TRBV12-3 or TRBV12-4; D is unclear. The CDR3 is made up of 15 amino acids. V lost 2 bases, J lost 4 bases, and 11 bases lay in between. CDR3 region: CASSLHGRSNEKLFF. The CDR3 bases are TGTGCCAGCAGTTTACACGGGCGGAGTAATGAAAAACTGTTTTTT.

J is TRBJ1-1 and V is TRBV10-3; 12 nucleotides align to TRBD1. The CDR3 has 16 amino acids. After removal of 4 bases from V and 1 base from J, the junction contained 4 bases not matched to a gene. CDR1 is ENHRY and CDR2 is SYGVKD in the germline V gene. CDR3 sequence (DNA): TGTGCCATCAGTGCTAGGGGACAGGGGGCGAACACTGAAGCTTTCTTT. This sequence encodes CAISARGQGANTEAFF.

This chain's CDR3 is CATSGQSGGNQPQHF. The DNA of the CDR3 is TGTGCCACCTCAGGACAGTCGGGCGGCAATCAGCCCCAGCATTTT. This chain joins TRBV28 and TRBJ1-5; the D gene is possibly TRBD1 (6 bases). Per the germline V gene, CDR1 is MDHEN and CDR2 is SYDVKM. The CDR3 covers 15 residues. Trimming shortened V by 10 bases and J by 2 bases, and 18 bases separated the two germline ends.

This clonotype has a handful of counts. The rearrangement links TRBV20-1 to TRBJ2-7, with 11 bases aligning to TRBD1. The germline V gene has CDR1 DFQATT and CDR2 SNEGSKA (reference sequence). J was trimmed by 6 bases and V by 3 bases; bases with no gene match: 4. The CDR3 is made up of 13 amino acids. The CDR3 DNA is TGCAGTGCTAGGTCAGGACAGGGGGCCGAGCAGTACTTC. It translates to CSARSGQGAEQYF.

As to this clonotype: A much larger clonotype is one base distant, so this may be a read error. This chain joins TRBV20-1 and TRBJ2-5; 10 nucleotides line up with TRBD2. Germline trimming cut 3 bases from V and 1 base from J; bases unmatched to any gene: 8. This CDR3 comprises 16 residues. CDR1 is DFQATT and CDR2 is SNEGSKA in the germline V gene (reference sequence). The DNA of the CDR3 is TGCAGTGCTAGGTCCGAGCGGGGGGGCGGCCAAGAGACCCAGTACTTC. Amino acids: CSARSERGGGQETQYF.

This clonotype was seen more than once but under ten times. The junction differs from germline at one of its ends, possibly a read error. The rearrangement uses TRBV7-3 and TRBJ2-7; a possible D gene is TRBD1 (6 bases). Germline V gene sequence: CDR1 SGHTA, CDR2 FQGTGA. The CDR3 is 16 residues long. CDR3 protein: CASSQVSRQGIDEQYF. The DNA of the CDR3 is TGCGCCAGCAGCCAAGTATCTCGGCAGGGGATCGACGAGCAGTACTTC.

The chain combines TRBV7-6 with TRBJ1-5, with a possible D match to TRBD1 (6 bases). Trimming stripped 5 bases from V and 2 bases from J, with 13 bases between. CDR3 length: 15 amino acids. CDR1 and CDR2 (germline): SGHVS, FNYEAQ. For the CDR3, the DNA is TGTGCCAGCAGCCCCAGGGGTGAGGGCAATCAGCCCCAGCATTTT. Its protein is CASSPRGEGNQPQHF.

There are many counts of this clonotype. The CDR3: CASSWATTENTEAFF. The CDR3 bases are TGTGCCAGCAGTTGGGCCACCACGGAGAACACTGAAGCTTTCTTT. The chain joins TRBV2 to TRBJ1-1; D remains unclear. The length of the CDR3 is 15 residues. Trimming shortened V by 5 bases and J by 1 base, and 14 bases separated the two germline ends. In germline, CDR1 is SNHLY, CDR2 FYNNEI. Based on the CDR3 plus reference TRBV2 and TRBJ1-1, the full variable domain is EPEVTQTPSHQVTQMGQEVILRCVPISNHLYFYWYRQILGQKVEFLVSFYNNEISEKSEIFDDQFSVERPDGSNFTLKIRSTKLEDSAMYFCASSWATTENTEAFFGQGTRLTVV.

The rearrangement joins TRBV9 to TRBJ2-7; D is possibly TRBD1 (5 bases). This CDR3 has 15 residues. Per germline, CDR1 SGDLS and CDR2 YYNGEE. V lost 0 bases and J lost 4, with 14 bases in between. CDR3 nucleotides: TGTGCCAGCAGCGTAGGACAGAAATCACCGTACGAGCAGTACTTC. Protein product: CASSVGQKSPYEQYF. Full variable domain (rest looked up from reference TRBV9 and TRBJ2-7): DSGVTQTPKHLITATGQRVTLRCSPRSGDLSVYWYQQSLDQGLQFLIQYYNGEERAKGNILERFSAQQFPDLHSELNLSSLELGDSALYFCASSVGQKSPYEQYFGPGTRLTVT.

This clonotype occurred many times. The rearrangement links TRBV5-8 to TRBJ2-7; TRBD1 is a possible D gene (6 bases). V lost 1 base to trimming and J lost 2 bases, with 7 bases between them. CDR3 length: 13 residues. Per the germline V gene, CDR1 is SGHTS and CDR2 is YDEGEE. The CDR3 DNA reads as TGTGCCAGCAGCTTGACAGGGACCTACGAGCAGTACTTC. As protein: CASSLTGTYEQYF.